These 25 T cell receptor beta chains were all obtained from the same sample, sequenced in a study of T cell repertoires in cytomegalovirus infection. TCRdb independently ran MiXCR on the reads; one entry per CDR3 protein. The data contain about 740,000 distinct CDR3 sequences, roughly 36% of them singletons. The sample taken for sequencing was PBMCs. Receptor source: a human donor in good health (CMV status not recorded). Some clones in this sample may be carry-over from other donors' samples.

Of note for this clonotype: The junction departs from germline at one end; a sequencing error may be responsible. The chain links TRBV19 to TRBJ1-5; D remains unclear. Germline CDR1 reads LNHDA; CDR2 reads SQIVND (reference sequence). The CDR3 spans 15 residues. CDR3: CASSIRAMGSQPPHF. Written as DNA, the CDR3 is TGTGCCAGTAGTATTCGCGCAATGGGTAGTCAGCCCCCGCATTTT.

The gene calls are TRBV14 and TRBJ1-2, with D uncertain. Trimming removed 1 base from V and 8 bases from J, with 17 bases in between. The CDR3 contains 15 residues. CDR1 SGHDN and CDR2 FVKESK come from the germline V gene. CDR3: CASSQVVSGLGGYTF. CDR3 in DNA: TGTGCCAGCAGCCAAGTCGTTTCGGGCCTGGGCGGCTACACCTTC.

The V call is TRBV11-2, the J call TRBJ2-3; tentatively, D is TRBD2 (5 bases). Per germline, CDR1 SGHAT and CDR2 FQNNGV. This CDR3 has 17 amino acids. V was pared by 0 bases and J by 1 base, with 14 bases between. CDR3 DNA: TGTGCCAGCAGCTTAGAAGAACCGGGGAGAGGCACAGATACGCAGTATTTT. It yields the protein CASSLEEPGRGTDTQYF.

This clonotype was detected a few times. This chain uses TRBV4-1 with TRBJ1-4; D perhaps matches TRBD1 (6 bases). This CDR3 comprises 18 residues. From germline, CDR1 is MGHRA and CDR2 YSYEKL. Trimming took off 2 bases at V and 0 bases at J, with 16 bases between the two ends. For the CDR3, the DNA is TGCGCCAGCAGCCAATTGCCGACAGGCACTGCAACTAATGAAAAACTGTTTTTT. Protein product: CASSQLPTGTATNEKLFF.

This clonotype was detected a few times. This CDR3 reads CSARDRRQGAGELFF. As DNA, the CDR3 is TGCAGTGCTAGAGACCGGAGACAGGGCGCCGGGGAGCTGTTTTTT. The chain joins TRBV20-1 to TRBJ2-2, with TRBD1 identical over 7 bases. Germline trimming cut 0 bases from V and 6 bases from J; bases unmatched to any gene: 7. The CDR3 is made up of 15 amino acids. CDR1 is DFQATT, CDR2 SNEGSKA, per germline (reference sequence).

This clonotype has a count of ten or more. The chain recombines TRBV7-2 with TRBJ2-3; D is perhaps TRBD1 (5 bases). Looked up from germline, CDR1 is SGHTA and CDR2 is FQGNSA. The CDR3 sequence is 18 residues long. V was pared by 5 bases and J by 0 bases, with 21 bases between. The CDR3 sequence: CASSPHRRPIRSTDTQYF. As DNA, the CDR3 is TGTGCCAGCAGCCCTCACAGGCGCCCTATACGTAGCACAGATACGCAGTATTTT.

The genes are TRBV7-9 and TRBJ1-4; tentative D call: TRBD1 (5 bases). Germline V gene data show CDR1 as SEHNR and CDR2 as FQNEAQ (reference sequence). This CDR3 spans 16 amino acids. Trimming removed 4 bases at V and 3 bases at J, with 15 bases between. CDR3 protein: CASSSQAGPANEKLFF. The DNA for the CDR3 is TGTGCCAGCAGCTCCCAGGCAGGGCCGGCTAATGAAAAACTGTTTTTT.

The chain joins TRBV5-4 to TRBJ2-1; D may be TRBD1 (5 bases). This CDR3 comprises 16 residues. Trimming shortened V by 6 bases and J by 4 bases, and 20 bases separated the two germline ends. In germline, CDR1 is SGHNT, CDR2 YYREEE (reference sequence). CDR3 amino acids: CASTLLTGNRYNEQFF. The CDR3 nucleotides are TGTGCCAGCACCCTACTCACAGGCAACCGATACAATGAGCAGTTCTTC.

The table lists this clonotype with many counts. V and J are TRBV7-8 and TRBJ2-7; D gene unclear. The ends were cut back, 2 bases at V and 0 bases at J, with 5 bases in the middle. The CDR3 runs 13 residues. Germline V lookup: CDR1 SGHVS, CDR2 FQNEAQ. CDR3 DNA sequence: TGTGCCAGCAGCTTATCCCGCTCCTACGAGCAGTACTTC. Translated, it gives CASSLSRSYEQYF.

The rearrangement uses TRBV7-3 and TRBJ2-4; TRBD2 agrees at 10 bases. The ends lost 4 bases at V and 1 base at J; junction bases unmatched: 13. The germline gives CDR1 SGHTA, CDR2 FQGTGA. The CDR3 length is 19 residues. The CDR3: CASSSHVFSGGRAKNIQYF. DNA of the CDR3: TGTGCCAGCAGCTCGCACGTTTTTAGCGGGGGGCGGGCCAAAAACATTCAGTACTTC.

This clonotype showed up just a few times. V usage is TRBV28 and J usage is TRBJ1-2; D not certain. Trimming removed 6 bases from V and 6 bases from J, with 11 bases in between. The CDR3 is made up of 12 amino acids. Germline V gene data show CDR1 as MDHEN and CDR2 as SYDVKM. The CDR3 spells CASRIKGHGYTF. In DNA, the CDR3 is TGTGCCAGCAGGATTAAGGGCCATGGCTACACCTTC.

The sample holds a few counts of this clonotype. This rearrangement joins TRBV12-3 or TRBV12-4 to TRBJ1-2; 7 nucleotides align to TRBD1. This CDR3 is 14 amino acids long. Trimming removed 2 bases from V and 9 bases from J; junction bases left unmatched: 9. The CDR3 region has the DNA TGTGCCAGCAGTTTACAATGGCAGGGACAGCGCTACACCTTC. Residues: CASSLQWQGQRYTF.

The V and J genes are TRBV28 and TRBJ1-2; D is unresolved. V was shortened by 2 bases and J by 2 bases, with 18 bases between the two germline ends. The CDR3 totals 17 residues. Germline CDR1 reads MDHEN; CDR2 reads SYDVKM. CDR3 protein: CASSLASIGSLNYGYTF. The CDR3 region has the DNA TGTGCCAGCAGTTTAGCGAGCATCGGGTCTTTGAACTATGGCTACACCTTC.

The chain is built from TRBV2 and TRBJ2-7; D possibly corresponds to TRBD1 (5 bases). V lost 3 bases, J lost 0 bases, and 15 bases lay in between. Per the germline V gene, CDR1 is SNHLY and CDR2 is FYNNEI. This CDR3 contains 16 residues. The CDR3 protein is CASSEDRTSSSYEQYF. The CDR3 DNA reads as TGTGCCAGCAGTGAGGATCGGACAAGTAGCTCCTACGAGCAGTACTTC.

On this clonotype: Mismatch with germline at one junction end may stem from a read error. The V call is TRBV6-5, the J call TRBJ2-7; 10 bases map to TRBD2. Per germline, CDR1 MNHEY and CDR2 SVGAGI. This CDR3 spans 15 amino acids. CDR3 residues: CASSSLTWTSGEPYF. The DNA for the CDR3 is TGTGCCAGCAGTTCCCTTACCTGGACTAGCGGAGAGCCGTACTTC.

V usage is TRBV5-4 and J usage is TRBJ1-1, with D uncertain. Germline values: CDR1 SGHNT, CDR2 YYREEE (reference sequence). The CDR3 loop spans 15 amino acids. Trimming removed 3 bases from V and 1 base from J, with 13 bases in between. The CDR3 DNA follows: TGTGCCAGCAGCTGGAACGCAGGTCAGAACACTGAAGCTTTCTTT. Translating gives CASSWNAGQNTEAFF. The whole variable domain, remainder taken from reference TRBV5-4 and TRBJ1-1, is ETGVTQSPTHLIKTRGQQVTLRCSSQSGHNTVSWYQQALGQGPQFIFQYYREEENGRGNFPPRFSGLQFPNYSSELNVNALELDDSALYLCASSWNAGQNTEAFFGQGTRLTVV.

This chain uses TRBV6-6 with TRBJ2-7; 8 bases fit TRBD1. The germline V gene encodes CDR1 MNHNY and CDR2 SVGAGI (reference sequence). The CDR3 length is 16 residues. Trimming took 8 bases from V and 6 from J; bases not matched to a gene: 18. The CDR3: CASGNGTGWWGGEQYF. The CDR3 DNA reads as TGTGCCAGCGGGAACGGGACAGGATGGTGGGGAGGCGAGCAGTACTTC.

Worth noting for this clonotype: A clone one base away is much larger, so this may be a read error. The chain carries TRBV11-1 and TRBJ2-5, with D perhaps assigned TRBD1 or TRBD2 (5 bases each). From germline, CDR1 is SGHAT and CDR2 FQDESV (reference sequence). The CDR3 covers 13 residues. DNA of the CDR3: TGTGCCAGCAGCTTTACGGCCGTGGGGACCCAGTGCTTC. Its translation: CASSFTAVGTQCF. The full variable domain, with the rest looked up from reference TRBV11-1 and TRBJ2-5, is EAEVAQSPRYKITEKSQAVAFWCDPISGHATLYWYRQILGQGPELLVQFQDESVVDDSQLPKDRFSAERLKGVDSTLKIQPAELGDSAMYLCASSFTAVGTQCFGPGTRLLVL.

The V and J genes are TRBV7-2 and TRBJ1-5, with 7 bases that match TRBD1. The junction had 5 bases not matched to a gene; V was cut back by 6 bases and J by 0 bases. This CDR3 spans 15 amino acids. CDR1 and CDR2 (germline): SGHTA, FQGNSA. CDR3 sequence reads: CASSPGGYSNQPQHF. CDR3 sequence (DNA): TGTGCCAGCAGTCCAGGGGGGTATAGCAATCAGCCCCAGCATTTT.

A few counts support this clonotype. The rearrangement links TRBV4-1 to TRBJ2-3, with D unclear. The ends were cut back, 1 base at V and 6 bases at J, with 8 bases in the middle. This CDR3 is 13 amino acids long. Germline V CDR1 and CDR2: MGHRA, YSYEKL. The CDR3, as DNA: TGCGCCAGCAGCCAAGGGCCCCCGGATACGCAGTATTTT. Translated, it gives CASSQGPPDTQYF.

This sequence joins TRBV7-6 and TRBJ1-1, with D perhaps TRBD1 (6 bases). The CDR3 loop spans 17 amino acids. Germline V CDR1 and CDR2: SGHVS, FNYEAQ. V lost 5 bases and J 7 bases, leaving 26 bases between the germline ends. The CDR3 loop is CASSPRGGSVLEGEAFF. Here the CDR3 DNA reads TGTGCCAGCAGCCCGCGAGGGGGGTCAGTTCTGGAGGGTGAAGCTTTCTTT.

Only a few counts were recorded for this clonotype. CDR3 coding DNA: TGTGCCAGCAGTTTATTAGTCTCCAGGACAGCTAACTATGGCTACACCTTC. It specifies CASSLLVSRTANYGYTF. V and J are TRBV28 and TRBJ1-2; possibly TRBD1 for D (6 bases). Germline V CDR1 and CDR2: MDHEN, SYDVKM. V lost 1 base, J lost 0 bases, and 15 bases lay in between. The CDR3 length is 17 residues.

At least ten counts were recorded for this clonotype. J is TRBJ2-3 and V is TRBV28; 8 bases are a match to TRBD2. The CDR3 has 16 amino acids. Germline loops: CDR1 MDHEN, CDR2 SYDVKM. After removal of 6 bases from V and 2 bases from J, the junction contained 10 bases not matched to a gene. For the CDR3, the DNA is TGTGCCAGCAGGGAGAGAGCGGGGGCTATCACAGATACGCAGTATTTT. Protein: CASRERAGAITDTQYF.

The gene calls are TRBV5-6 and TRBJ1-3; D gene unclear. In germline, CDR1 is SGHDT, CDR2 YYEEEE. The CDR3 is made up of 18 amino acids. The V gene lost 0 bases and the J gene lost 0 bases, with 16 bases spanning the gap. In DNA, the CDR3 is TGTGCCAGCAGCTTGGGAGGAACAGAATTCTACTCTGGAAACACCATATATTTT. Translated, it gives CASSLGGTEFYSGNTIYF.

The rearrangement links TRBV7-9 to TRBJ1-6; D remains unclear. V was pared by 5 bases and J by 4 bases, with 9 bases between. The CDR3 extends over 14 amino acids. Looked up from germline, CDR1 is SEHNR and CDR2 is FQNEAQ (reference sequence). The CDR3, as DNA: TGTGCCAGCAGCCCTGACAAATATAATTCACCCCTCCACTTT. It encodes CASSPDKYNSPLHF.